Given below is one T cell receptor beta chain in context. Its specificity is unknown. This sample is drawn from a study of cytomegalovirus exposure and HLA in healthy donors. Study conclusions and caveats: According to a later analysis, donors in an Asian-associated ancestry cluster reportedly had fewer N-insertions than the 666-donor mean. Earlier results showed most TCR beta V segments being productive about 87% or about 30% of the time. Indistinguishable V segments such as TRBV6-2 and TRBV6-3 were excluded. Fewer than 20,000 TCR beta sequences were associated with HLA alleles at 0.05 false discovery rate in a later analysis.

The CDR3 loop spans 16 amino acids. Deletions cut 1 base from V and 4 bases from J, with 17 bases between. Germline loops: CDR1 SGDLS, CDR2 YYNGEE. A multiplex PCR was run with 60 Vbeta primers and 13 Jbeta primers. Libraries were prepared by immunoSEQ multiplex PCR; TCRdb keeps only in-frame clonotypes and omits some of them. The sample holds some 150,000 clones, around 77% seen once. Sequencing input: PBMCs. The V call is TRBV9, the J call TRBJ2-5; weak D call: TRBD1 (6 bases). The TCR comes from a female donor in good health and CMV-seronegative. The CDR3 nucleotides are TGTGCCAGCAGCGTACGGGCAGGGGATCAAGGAGAGACCCAGTACTTC. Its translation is CASSVRAGDQGETQYF.